The 10 T cell receptor beta chains below were found in one sample sequenced in a study of T cells in narcolepsy. Here immunoSEQ multiplex PCR was the method, and the copy in TCRdb shows in-frame clones only, minus some. The table lists fewer than 30,000 clones, 75% to 85% of them singletons. The source material was memory (CD45RA-) CD4+ T cells from blood. Receptors were obtained from a human donor in good health.

The genes are TRBV6-1 and TRBJ2-2; no clear D. The germline V and J ends were trimmed by 5 bases and 4 bases, with 2 bases remaining between them. The CDR3 has 11 amino acids. Germline V gives CDR1 MNHNS, CDR2 SASEGT. CDR3 bases: TGTGCCAGCAGTCCCACCGGGGAGCTGTTTTTT. This encodes CASSPTGELFF.

This clone was observed once. This chain connects TRBV4-1 to TRBJ2-3; 9 positions match TRBD1. The CDR3 loop spans 16 amino acids. Losses at the gene ends were 5 bases for V and 2 bases for J; bases not matched to a gene: 8. The V gene's germline CDR1 is MGHRA and CDR2 YSYEKL. CDR3 residues: CASSNRGHISTDTQYF. CDR3 in DNA: TGCGCCAGCAGCAACAGGGGGCACATATCCACAGATACGCAGTATTTT.

The genes are TRBV27 and TRBJ2-7; TRBD1 matches at 7 bases. The CDR3 length is 15 residues. Germline loops: CDR1 MNHEY, CDR2 SMNVEV (reference sequence). With 2 bases clipped from V and 1 base from J, the junction kept 5 bases outside the gene matches. The CDR3 here is CASSLAGDSSYEQYF. As DNA, the CDR3 is TGTGCCAGCAGTTTAGCAGGGGACAGTTCCTACGAGCAGTACTTC.

V gene TRBV19 combines with J gene TRBJ1-2, with TRBD1 matching over 9 bases. Trimming took 6 bases from V and 6 from J; bases not matched to a gene: 8. The CDR3 is 14 amino acids. The V gene's germline CDR1 is LNHDA and CDR2 SQIVND (reference sequence). For the CDR3, the DNA is TGTGCCAGTAGACTCGGGACAGGGTGGGATGGCTACACCTTC. Translating gives CASRLGTGWDGYTF.

In its sample, this clone was seen once. This chain uses TRBV5-4 with TRBJ1-1, with 8 bases lining up with TRBD1. Germline values: CDR1 SGHNT, CDR2 YYREEE (reference sequence). CDR3 size: 14 residues. The V and J ends lost 4 bases and 5 bases, in that order; junction bases with no gene match: 7. The CDR3 DNA reads as TGTGCCAGCAGCCAAGGACAGGGTTCGACTGAAGCTTTCTTT. Translated, it gives CASSQGQGSTEAFF.

The chain recombines TRBV2 with TRBJ1-2, with TRBD1 identical over 9 bases. Germline lookup yields CDR1 SNHLY and CDR2 FYNNEI. The CDR3 length is 16 residues. The ends lost 8 bases at V and 7 bases at J; junction bases unmatched: 17. The CDR3 nucleotides read TGTGCCAGCTATGGACAAATCAATCGGGACAGGGCTGGCTACACCTTC. It is translated as CASYGQINRDRAGYTF.

This rearrangement joins TRBV18 to TRBJ1-1; 8 positions match TRBD1. CDR3 length: 13 amino acids. V lost 6 bases, J lost 6 bases, and 6 bases stayed unmatched. Per the germline V gene, CDR1 is KGHSH and CDR2 is LQKENI. As DNA, the CDR3 is TGTGCCAGCTCGCAAAAGGACAGGGCTGAAGCTTTCTTT. Translating it yields CASSQKDRAEAFF.

This chain connects TRBV4-1 to TRBJ2-1, with D tentatively TRBD1 (5 bases). The CDR3 loop spans 17 amino acids. V was trimmed by 4 bases and J by 2 bases, leaving 18 bases between them. Germline assignment: CDR1 MGHRA and CDR2 YSYEKL. In nucleotides, the CDR3 is TGCGCCAGCAGCCCCGTGTGGAGTCAAGGGGCCTACAATGAGCAGTTCTTC. It encodes CASSPVWSQGAYNEQFF.

The chain recombines TRBV18 with TRBJ2-1, with D perhaps matching TRBD1 or TRBD2 (6 bases each). CDR3 length equals 15 residues. Germline lookup yields CDR1 KGHSH and CDR2 LQKENI. The V and J ends lost 0 bases and 4 bases respectively, with 10 bases between them. CDR3 protein: CASSPPTGGYNEQFF. The CDR3 bases are TGTGCCAGCTCACCACCGACAGGAGGGTACAATGAGCAGTTCTTC. The variable domain in full, with the rest retrieved from reference TRBV18 and TRBJ2-1, is NAGVMQNPRHLVRRRGQEARLRCSPMKGHSHVYWYRQLPEEGLKFMVYLQKENIIDESGMPKERFSAEFPKEGPSILRIQQVVRGDSAAYFCASSPPTGGYNEQFFGPGTRLTVL.

V gene TRBV7-6 combines with J gene TRBJ1-3; TRBD1 agrees at 7 bases. The CDR3 contains 17 residues. Germline CDR1 is SGHVS and CDR2 is FNYEAQ. V lost 2 bases, J lost 1 base, and 8 bases stayed unmatched. The CDR3 nucleotides read TGTGCCAGCAGCTTAACCGAGACAGGGAGATCTGGAAACACCATATATTTT. Amino acid sequence: CASSLTETGRSGNTIYF.